These 16 T cell receptor beta chains share one sample of origin, sequenced in a study of T-cell reconstitution after alpha-beta-depleted transplantation in children. Unique molecular identifiers featured in how the TCRbeta library was prepared. Each CDR3 protein gets one entry after TCRdb re-called the PCR reads with MiXCR. The data show tens of thousands of distinct CDR3 sequences, roughly 15% seen once. The starting material was PBMCs, mostly from graft donor cells, obtained 180 days after TCRalphabeta/CD19-depleted stem cell transplant. The receptors stem from a male patient under 10 years old who had a stem cell transplant for acute lymphoblastic leukemia, so the T cells may come from the graft donor.

Only a few counts were recorded for this clonotype. V usage is TRBV10-3 and J usage is TRBJ2-1, with 12 bases lining up with TRBD2. The CDR3 runs 16 residues. V gave up 9 bases and J gave up 9 bases; unmatched junction bases: 15. Germline CDR1 is ENHRY and CDR2 is SYGVKD. In DNA, the CDR3 is TGTGCCATACGGCCGGCTAGCGGGGGGGCATATGGTGAGCAGTTCTTC. This encodes CAIRPASGGAYGEQFF.

This clonotype showed up just a few times. The chain recombines TRBV6-2 or TRBV6-3 with TRBJ1-1; D is perhaps TRBD1 (5 bases). This CDR3 is 16 amino acids long. Germline CDR1 and CDR2: MNHEY and SVGEGT. V was trimmed by 7 bases and J by 4 bases, leaving 22 bases between them. CDR3 sequence reads: CASMVGGYRFRTEAFF. CDR3 DNA sequence: TGTGCCAGCATGGTCGGGGGATATCGGTTTCGCACTGAAGCTTTCTTT.

Only a few counts were recorded for this clonotype. The CDR3 sequence is CASRNKWGWWTEAFF. Written as DNA, the CDR3 is TGTGCCAGCAGAAACAAGTGGGGCTGGTGGACTGAAGCTTTCTTT. This sequence joins TRBV12-3 or TRBV12-4 and TRBJ1-1, with D perhaps TRBD1 (5 bases). The germline V and J ends were trimmed by 6 bases and 5 bases, with 19 bases remaining between them. The CDR3 spans 15 residues.

The chain combines TRBV29-1 with TRBJ2-7, with 10 positions matching TRBD1. Germline values: CDR1 SQVTM, CDR2 ANQGSEA. The CDR3 loop spans 17 amino acids. The V segment lost 4 bases and the J segment 2 bases; nucleotides outside the gene matches: 14. This CDR3 is CSVVGDRGQRRAYEQYF. The DNA for the CDR3 is TGCAGCGTTGTTGGGGACAGGGGTCAGCGCCGCGCCTACGAGCAGTACTTC.

This clonotype is medium-sized within its sample. V is TRBV20-1 and J is TRBJ2-1; D is unresolved. With 0 bases removed from V and 4 bases from J, the gap between germline ends came to 13 bases. The CDR3 runs to 15 residues. From germline, CDR1 is DFQATT and CDR2 SNEGSKA (reference sequence). CDR3 coding DNA: TGCAGTGCTAGAGATTACAATGTCGGGTACAATGAGCAGTTCTTC. This encodes CSARDYNVGYNEQFF.

V and J are TRBV14 and TRBJ1-2, with D hard to call. The germline gives CDR1 SGHDN, CDR2 FVKESK. This CDR3 spans 14 amino acids. V was shortened by 3 bases and J by 2 bases, with 10 bases between the two germline ends. The CDR3 is CASSHESANYGYTF. CDR3 coding DNA: TGTGCCAGCAGCCACGAGTCGGCAAACTATGGCTACACCTTC.

This clonotype was seen only a few times. The CDR3: CASGLVGGGDEQFF. CDR3 bases: TGTGCTAGTGGTTTGGTAGGAGGGGGGGATGAGCAGTTCTTC. V usage is TRBV12-5 and J usage is TRBJ2-1, with a tentative D call TRBD2 (7 bases). The germline V gene has CDR1 LGHNT and CDR2 FRNRAP. This CDR3 is 14 amino acids long. V was trimmed by 0 bases and J by 8 bases, leaving 11 bases between them.

This clonotype was recorded at least ten times. This chain uses TRBV5-5 with TRBJ1-5; D is perhaps TRBD1 (6 bases). The V gene's germline CDR1 is SGHKS and CDR2 YYEKEE (reference sequence). V was trimmed by 4 bases and J by 3 bases, leaving 14 bases between them. CDR3 length equals 15 residues. The CDR3: CASSGTGTLNQPQHF. DNA for the CDR3: TGTGCCAGCAGCGGGACCGGGACACTCAATCAGCCCCAGCATTTT.

In its sample, this clonotype was seen a few times. The chain combines TRBV7-6 with TRBJ1-2, with unresolved D. Per germline, CDR1 SGHVS and CDR2 FNYEAQ. Trimming took off 1 base at V and 8 bases at J, with 14 bases between the two ends. The CDR3 is 14 residues long. Written as DNA, the CDR3 is TGTGCCAGCAGCTTAGAGGCTCAAGGAGGAGGCTACACCTTC. Protein: CASSLEAQGGGYTF.

This clonotype occurred a few times. V is TRBV12-3 or TRBV12-4 and J is TRBJ2-3, with TRBD2 matching over 10 bases. CDR3 length: 16 amino acids. The V segment lost 7 bases and the J segment 0 bases; nucleotides outside the gene matches: 7. This CDR3 is CASNHPSGGSTDTQYF. For the CDR3, the DNA is TGTGCCAGCAACCACCCTAGCGGGGGTAGCACAGATACGCAGTATTTT.

This clonotype was seen a handful of times. The chain combines TRBV7-2 with TRBJ2-7; D unresolved. The V and J ends lost 4 bases and 0 bases respectively, with 10 bases between them. From germline, CDR1 is SGHTA and CDR2 FQGNSA. CDR3 size: 14 residues. CDR3 sequence (DNA): TGTGCCAGCAGCTCCGGACGATTCTCCTACGAGCAGTACTTC. Protein: CASSSGRFSYEQYF.

In this sample, this clonotype turned up many times. The genes are TRBV5-1 and TRBJ1-6; no clear D gene. The CDR3 is 14 amino acids. Trimming took 4 bases from V and 5 from J, leaving 10 bases between them. Germline-derived CDR1 and CDR2 are SGHRS and YFSETQ. CDR3 sequence (DNA): TGCGCCAGCAGCCCCCGGGGAGATAATTCACCCCTCCACTTT. Translating it yields CASSPRGDNSPLHF.

This clonotype was counted ten times or more. The chain is built from TRBV7-9 and TRBJ2-1; possibly TRBD2 for D (6 bases). The ends were cut back, 5 bases at V and 4 bases at J, with 15 bases in the middle. The CDR3 runs to 15 residues. CDR1 is SEHNR, CDR2 FQNEAQ, per germline (reference sequence). The CDR3 reads CASSPLAGSYNEQFF. CDR3 DNA sequence: TGTGCCAGCAGCCCACTAGCAGGATCTTACAATGAGCAGTTCTTC.

The chain joins TRBV6-2 or TRBV6-3 to TRBJ1-2; D is undetermined. Per the germline V gene, CDR1 is MNHEY and CDR2 is SVGEGT. The CDR3 is 13 residues long. V was clipped by 7 bases and J by 2 bases, with 11 bases between them. CDR3 protein: CASTLPGNYGYTF. CDR3 nucleotide sequence: TGTGCCAGCACCCTACCCGGAAACTATGGCTACACCTTC.

The V call is TRBV5-5, the J call TRBJ2-1; D may be TRBD1 or TRBD2 (5 bases each). Germline V lookup: CDR1 SGHKS, CDR2 YYEKEE (reference sequence). V was cut by 3 bases and J by 8 bases, with 15 bases left in between. The CDR3 is 14 amino acids. The CDR3 region is CASSWGSTDDEQFF. Here the CDR3 DNA reads TGTGCCAGCAGCTGGGGGTCTACGGACGATGAGCAGTTCTTC.

This clonotype has more than one count but fewer than ten. This chain uses TRBV29-1 with TRBJ1-2, with a weak D call TRBD1 (5 bases). Germline CDR1 SQVTM, CDR2 ANQGSEA. This CDR3 contains 16 residues. The V end was cut by 2 bases, the J end by 3 bases, with 19 bases between. The CDR3 loop reads CSVEQGPDHRYYGYTF. DNA of the CDR3: TGCAGCGTTGAACAGGGTCCGGATCACCGGTACTATGGCTACACCTTC.